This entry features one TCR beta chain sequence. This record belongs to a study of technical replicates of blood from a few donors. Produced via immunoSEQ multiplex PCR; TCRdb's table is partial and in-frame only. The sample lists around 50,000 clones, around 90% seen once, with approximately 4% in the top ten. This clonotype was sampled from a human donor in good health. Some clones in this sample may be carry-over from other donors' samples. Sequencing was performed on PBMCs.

CDR3 bases: TGTGCCAGCAGTTTGAGGGAAGCACTTTACGAGCAGTACTTC. Protein product: CASSLREALYEQYF. V and J are TRBV27 and TRBJ2-7; D is possibly TRBD2 (5 bases). V lost 3 bases and J 4 bases, leaving 13 bases between the germline ends. There are 14 residues in the CDR3. Germline assignment: CDR1 MNHEY and CDR2 SMNVEV (reference sequence).